These T cell receptor beta chains were read from a single sample in a study of T cells in Graves' hyperthyroidism and ophthalmopathy. TCRdb recomputed calls from the multiplex PCR reads with MiXCR, one row per CDR3 protein. Of hundreds of thousands of distinct CDR3 sequences in the sample, around 14% are singletons; the top ten hold 7.7%. Sample: blood. These receptors were obtained from a woman under 30 with Graves' hyperthyroidism. Each CDR3 is given with its conserved first and last residue. D genes are given only for firm matches. Clone size is given for some rows only: seen once, a few or many times, or a class if the clone is expanded.

D gene: .
V gene: TRBV6-1
clone size: few
J gene: TRBJ1-2
CDR3 protein: CASSWAGNGYTF
CDR3 DNA: TGTGCCAGCAGTTGGGCCGGGAATGGCTACACCTTC

D gene: .
V gene: TRBV7-2
clone size: many
J gene: TRBJ2-7
CDR3 protein: CASTLTDLSYEQYF
CDR3 DNA: TGTGCCAGCACCCTGACAGATCTCTCCTACGAGCAGTACTTC

D gene: .
V gene: TRBV7-9
clone size: .
J gene: TRBJ2-1
CDR3 protein: CASSLATSRPANEQFF
CDR3 DNA: TGTGCCAGCAGCTTAGCAACTAGCCGACCTGCCAATGAGCAGTTCTTC

D gene: .
V gene: TRBV2
clone size: many
J gene: TRBJ2-3
CDR3 protein: CASSAPQRTTDTQYF
CDR3 DNA: TGTGCCAGCAGTGCGCCTCAGCGGACCACAGATACGCAGTATTTT

D gene: TRBD1
V gene: TRBV6-1
clone size: many
J gene: TRBJ2-3
CDR3 protein: CASRAGQGATDTQYF
CDR3 DNA: TGTGCCAGCAGGGCGGGACAGGGGGCGACAGATACGCAGTATTTT

D gene: .
V gene: TRBV5-1
clone size: many
J gene: TRBJ2-7
CDR3 protein: CASSLGFDLFYEQYF
CDR3 DNA: TGCGCCAGCAGCTTGGGGTTCGACCTTTTCTACGAGCAGTACTTC

D gene: .
V gene: TRBV4-1
clone size: many
J gene: TRBJ1-4
CDR3 protein: CASSQGSGAGSEKLFF
CDR3 DNA: TGCGCCAGCAGCCAAGGTTCTGGGGCTGGCAGCGAAAAACTGTTTTTT

D gene: .
V gene: TRBV19
clone size: few
J gene: TRBJ1-2
CDR3 protein: CASSDQGYGYTF
CDR3 DNA: TGTGCCAGTAGTGACCAAGGCTATGGCTACACCTTC

D gene: TRBD2
V gene: TRBV6-6
clone size: many
J gene: TRBJ2-5
CDR3 protein: CASSYAASGGNQETQYF
CDR3 DNA: TGTGCCAGCAGTTACGCGGCTAGCGGGGGTAACCAAGAGACCCAGTACTTC

D gene: .
V gene: TRBV10-2
clone size: many
J gene: TRBJ2-3
CDR3 protein: CASSPSGGFTQYF
CDR3 DNA: TGCGCCAGCAGTCCTTCTGGGGGTTTTACGCAGTATTTT

D gene: TRBD2
V gene: TRBV29-1
clone size: many
J gene: TRBJ2-5
CDR3 protein: CSVPGTSGRGWQETQYF
CDR3 DNA: TGCAGCGTTCCCGGGACTAGCGGGAGAGGGTGGCAAGAGACCCAGTACTTC

D gene: .
V gene: TRBV20-1
clone size: many
J gene: TRBJ2-5
CDR3 protein: CSASGGRLQETQYF
CDR3 DNA: TGCAGTGCTAGTGGGGGACGGCTACAAGAGACCCAGTACTTC

D gene: .
V gene: TRBV20-1
clone size: few
J gene: TRBJ2-2
CDR3 protein: CSAQRTSQGELFF
CDR3 DNA: TGCAGTGCTCAACGGACTTCCCAGGGGGAGCTGTTTTTT

D gene: .
V gene: TRBV5-1
clone size: many
J gene: TRBJ2-1
CDR3 protein: CASSLQGNEQFF
CDR3 DNA: TGTGCCAGCAGCTTACAGGGCAATGAGCAGTTCTTC

D gene: TRBD2
V gene: TRBV2
clone size: many
J gene: TRBJ2-5
CDR3 protein: CASRQSGGAQETQYF
CDR3 DNA: TGTGCCAGCAGACAAAGCGGGGGTGCACAAGAGACCCAGTACTTC

D gene: TRBD1
V gene: TRBV14
clone size: few
J gene: TRBJ1-1
CDR3 protein: CASSRRDRALNTEAFF
CDR3 DNA: TGTGCCAGCAGCCGCCGGGACAGGGCCTTAAACACTGAAGCTTTCTTT

D gene: .
V gene: TRBV6-1
clone size: many
J gene: TRBJ2-3
CDR3 protein: CASREVASAQYF
CDR3 DNA: TGTGCCAGCAGGGAAGTAGCATCAGCGCAGTATTTT

D gene: .
V gene: TRBV5-4
clone size: few
J gene: TRBJ1-6
CDR3 protein: CASSFSGNNSPLHF
CDR3 DNA: TGTGCCAGCAGCTTTTCCGGGAATAATTCACCCCTCCACTTT